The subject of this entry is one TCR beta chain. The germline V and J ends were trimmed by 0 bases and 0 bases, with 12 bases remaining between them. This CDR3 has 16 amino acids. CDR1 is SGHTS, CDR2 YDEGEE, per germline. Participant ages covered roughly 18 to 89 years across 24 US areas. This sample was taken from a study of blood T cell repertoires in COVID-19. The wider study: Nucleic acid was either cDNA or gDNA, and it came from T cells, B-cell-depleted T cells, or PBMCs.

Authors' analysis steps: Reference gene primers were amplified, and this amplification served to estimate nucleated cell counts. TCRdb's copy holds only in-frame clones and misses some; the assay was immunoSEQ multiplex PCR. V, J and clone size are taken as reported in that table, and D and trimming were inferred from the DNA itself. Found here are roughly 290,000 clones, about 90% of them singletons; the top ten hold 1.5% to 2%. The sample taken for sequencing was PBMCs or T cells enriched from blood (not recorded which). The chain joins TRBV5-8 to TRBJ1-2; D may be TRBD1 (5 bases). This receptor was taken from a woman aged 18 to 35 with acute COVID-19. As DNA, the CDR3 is TGTGCCAGCAGCTTGGGGCCGGGGGGAGCTAACTATGGCTACACCTTC. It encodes CASSLGPGGANYGYTF.